A selection of T cell receptor beta chains follows, all from one sample in a study of CD8 T cells in ankylosing spondylitis. TCRdb reprocessed the 5' RACE reads with MiXCR, giving one entry per CDR3 protein. Among about 390,000 distinct CDR3 sequences listed, 20% to 25% were seen once. Source material: blood, either unsorted or a sorted T cell fraction (not recorded which). Every receptor here comes from a male donor with ankylosing spondylitis. The CDR3 runs from the conserved cysteine through the conserved F or W. A D gene is named only where the DNA matches it firmly. Clone size is given for some rows only: seen once, a few or many times, or a class if the clone is expanded.

d_call	v_call	j_call	clone_size	cdr3_aa	cdr3_nt
.	TRBV5-1	TRBJ1-5	few	CASSFGGNSNQPQHF	TGCGCCAGCAGCTTCGGGGGAAATAGCAATCAGCCCCAGCATTTT
.	TRBV4-1	TRBJ2-3	.	CASRPRERGRAGDTQYF	TGCGCCAGCAGACCTCGCGAAAGGGGGAGGGCCGGGGATACGCAGTATTTT
.	TRBV12-3/TRBV12-4	TRBJ2-7	.	CASSLGQPNPLEQYF	TGTGCCAGCAGCCTCGGACAGCCTAACCCCCTCGAGCAGTACTTC
.	TRBV29-1	TRBJ1-5	many	CSVELGGGQPQHF	TGCAGCGTTGAGCTTGGGGGGGGTCAGCCCCAGCATTTT
TRBD1	TRBV29-1	TRBJ2-6	many	CSVSQGSGANVLTF	TGCAGCGTTTCACAGGGGTCTGGGGCCAACGTCCTGACTTTC
.	TRBV20-1	TRBJ2-3	.	CSATVGGSGTDTQYF	TGCAGTGCTACTGTGGGAGGATCGGGCACAGATACGCAGTATTTT
TRBD1	TRBV6-1	TRBJ1-3	few	CASSPPGQGLPSSGNTIYF	TGTGCCAGCAGTCCTCCGGGACAGGGGCTACCGAGCTCTGGAAACACCATATATTTT
.	TRBV5-1	TRBJ1-1	.	CASRMEGTEAFF	TGCGCCAGCAGGATGGAGGGGACTGAAGCTTTCTTT
.	TRBV2	TRBJ2-5	.	CASSAFPQGEETQYF	TGTGCCAGCAGTGCCTTCCCACAGGGAGAAGAGACCCAGTACTTC
TRBD2	TRBV4-1	TRBJ2-3	.	CASSHTRLSGRRTDTQYF	TGCGCCAGCAGCCACACGCGTCTTAGCGGGAGACGCACAGATACGCAGTATTTT
.	TRBV6-6	TRBJ2-2	few	CATNGVNTGELFF	TGTGCCACGAACGGGGTGAACACCGGGGAGCTGTTTTTT
.	TRBV7-9	TRBJ2-3	few	CASSLAASGTDTQYF	TGTGCCAGCAGCTTAGCGGCCTCTGGGACAGATACGCAGTATTTT
.	TRBV2	TRBJ2-1	few	CASSEKVLRSSYNEQFF	TGTGCCAGCAGTGAAAAGGTTCTCCGGAGCTCCTACAATGAGCAGTTCTTC
.	TRBV6-2/TRBV6-3	TRBJ1-5	.	CASHGGFNQPQHF	TGTGCCAGCCACGGGGGGTTCAATCAGCCCCAGCATTTT
TRBD2	TRBV12-3/TRBV12-4	TRBJ2-1	few	CASSFFMGLAYNEQFF	TGTGCCAGCAGTTTTTTTATGGGACTAGCGTACAATGAGCAGTTCTTC
.	TRBV2	TRBJ2-2	.	CASSRGFRNTGELFF	TGTGCCAGCTCCAGAGGTTTCAGGAACACCGGGGAGCTGTTTTTT
TRBD2	TRBV6-1	TRBJ2-2	.	CASKTSGNTGELFF	TGTGCCAGCAAAACTAGCGGGAACACCGGGGAGCTGTTTTTT
.	TRBV10-1	TRBJ2-7	.	CASSATRYLKGYEQYF	TGCGCCAGCAGTGCGACGAGGTATCTAAAAGGCTACGAGCAGTACTTC
TRBD1	TRBV5-1	TRBJ2-2	.	CASSRTTGTNTGELFF	TGCGCCAGCAGCCGGACGACAGGGACGAACACCGGGGAGCTGTTTTTT
.	TRBV6-4	TRBJ1-1	many	CASSVTSNTEAFF	TGTGCCAGCAGTGTCACAAGCAACACTGAAGCTTTCTTT
.	TRBV6-5	TRBJ1-5	.	CASSLFPFPNQPQHF	TGTGCCAGCAGTTTGTTTCCTTTTCCGAATCAGCCCCAGCATTTT
.	TRBV6-5	TRBJ2-7	.	CASSHGTEQYF	TGTGCCAGCAGTCATGGGACTGAGCAGTACTTC
.	TRBV3-1	TRBJ2-2	few	CASSPLREYRITGELFF	TGTGCCAGCAGCCCCCTAAGGGAGTATCGAATAACCGGGGAGCTGTTTTTT
.	TRBV2	TRBJ1-5	.	CASGRGPTPNQPQHF	TGTGCCAGCGGCCGGGGTCCAACTCCCAATCAGCCCCAGCATTTT
TRBD1	TRBV5-1	TRBJ2-3	many	CASQLKGQTSTDTQYF	TGCGCCAGCCAGCTAAAGGGACAGACTAGCACAGATACGCAGTATTTT
TRBD2	TRBV20-1	TRBJ2-1	.	CSAPIPLMAGDGDEQFF	TGCAGTGCTCCAATACCCCTAATGGCGGGAGATGGGGATGAGCAGTTCTTC
TRBD2	TRBV6-1	TRBJ2-2	few	CASTLAGVVAGELFF	TGTGCCAGTACTCTAGCGGGAGTAGTCGCCGGGGAGCTGTTTTTT
.	TRBV5-1	TRBJ2-3	.	CASSPRLTGGTDTQYF	TGCGCCAGCAGCCCAAGACTGACGGGAGGCACAGATACGCAGTATTTT
.	TRBV12-3/TRBV12-4	TRBJ1-3	few	CASTYDKGFAGNTIYF	TGTGCCAGCACCTATGACAAGGGGTTTGCTGGAAACACCATATATTTT
.	TRBV20-1	TRBJ2-4	.	CSASGPRNIQYF	TGCAGTGCTAGTGGGCCGAGGAACATTCAGTACTTC
TRBD1	TRBV18	TRBJ1-1	few	CASSPGDRGMNTEAFF	TGTGCCAGCTCACCGGGGGACAGGGGAATGAACACTGAAGCTTTCTTT
.	TRBV14	TRBJ2-1	few	CASSQVIGFEQFF	TGTGCCAGCAGCCAAGTCATCGGATTTGAGCAGTTCTTC
TRBD1	TRBV29-1	TRBJ2-4	.	CSVAGGVKNIQYF	TGCAGCGTCGCAGGGGGCGTGAAAAACATTCAGTACTTC
.	TRBV28	TRBJ2-3	once	CASSLNRGGGTQYF	TGTGCCAGCAGTTTAAATCGAGGAGGAGGGACGCAGTATTTT
TRBD1	TRBV5-6	TRBJ2-1	.	CASSLWTGYNNEQFF	TGTGCCAGCAGCCTTTGGACAGGATATAACAATGAGCAGTTCTTC
TRBD2	TRBV28	TRBJ2-1	few	CASSRRSGGSYNEQFF	TGTGCCAGCAGCCGCCGGAGCGGGGGCTCCTACAATGAGCAGTTCTTC
.	TRBV4-1	TRBJ2-2	few	CASSQQSPDTGELFF	TGCGCCAGCAGCCAACAATCCCCGGACACCGGGGAGCTGTTTTTT
TRBD2	TRBV7-2	TRBJ2-1	many	CASGILAASYNEQFF	TGTGCCAGCGGGATACTAGCGGCATCCTACAATGAGCAGTTCTTC
.	TRBV6-2/TRBV6-3	TRBJ2-1	.	CASTGTLYNEQFF	TGTGCCTCGACCGGGACTCTCTACAATGAGCAGTTCTTC
TRBD1	TRBV15	TRBJ2-7	.	CATSRVRQGDEQYF	TGTGCCACCAGCAGGGTTCGACAGGGCGACGAGCAGTACTTC
.	TRBV7-2	TRBJ1-6	.	CASSGRAYNSPLHF	TGTGCCAGCAGCGGACGGGCCTATAATTCACCCCTCCACTTT
TRBD2	TRBV28	TRBJ2-7	few	CATRAGVSYEQYF	TGTGCCACCAGAGCGGGAGTGTCCTACGAGCAGTACTTC
TRBD1	TRBV5-8	TRBJ2-5	many	CASSHGTVQETQYF	TGTGCCAGCAGTCACGGGACAGTACAAGAGACCCAGTACTTC